This T cell receptor beta chain was sequenced in a study of sequential checkpoint blockade in melanoma. Study findings and constraints: PD-L1 staining and CD8+ counts, not mutational load, tracked tumor T-cell clonality.

By share of the sample, this clone is medium-sized. Its antigen remains unidentified. The treatment denotes: randomized to nivolumab then ipilimumab (arm A) or the reverse (arm B). Measured with immunoSEQ multiplex PCR; TCRdb has only the in-frame clones, and not every one. The sample lists about 2,800 clones, 20% to 30% seen once, with approximately 10% in the top ten. Germline-derived CDR1 and CDR2 are MNHGY and SAAAGT. The CDR3 runs to 16 residues. V lost 2 bases to trimming and J lost 4 bases, with 17 bases between them. V and J are TRBV6-8 and TRBJ1-1, with D hard to call. Source: tumor tissue (inferred from file names), taken from a patient given nivolumab and ipilimumab in sequence. This TCR came from a human donor with melanoma. In DNA, the CDR3 is TGTGCCAGCAGTTACCGGTCCACAGTGGGGATCACTGAAGCTTTCTTT. It encodes CASSYRSTVGITEAFF.